The entry below gives a single TCR beta chain sequence along with its context. The record originates from a study of technical replicates of blood from several donors. Trimming cost V 8 bases and J 5 bases; bases outside gene matches: 6. Germline values: CDR1 WSHSY, CDR2 SAAADI. CDR3 length: 12 residues. TCRdb's copy holds only in-frame clones and misses some; the assay was immunoSEQ multiplex PCR. The sample shows roughly 97,000 clones, approximately 96% of them seen only once. The chain has TRBV10-2 and TRBJ2-7, with 7 positions matching TRBD1. Source material: T cells isolated from PBMCs. This receptor was obtained from a human donor in good health. The CDR3 reads CASSRQGDEQYF. CDR3 DNA sequence: TGCGCCAGCTCTAGACAGGGAGACGAGCAGTACTTC.